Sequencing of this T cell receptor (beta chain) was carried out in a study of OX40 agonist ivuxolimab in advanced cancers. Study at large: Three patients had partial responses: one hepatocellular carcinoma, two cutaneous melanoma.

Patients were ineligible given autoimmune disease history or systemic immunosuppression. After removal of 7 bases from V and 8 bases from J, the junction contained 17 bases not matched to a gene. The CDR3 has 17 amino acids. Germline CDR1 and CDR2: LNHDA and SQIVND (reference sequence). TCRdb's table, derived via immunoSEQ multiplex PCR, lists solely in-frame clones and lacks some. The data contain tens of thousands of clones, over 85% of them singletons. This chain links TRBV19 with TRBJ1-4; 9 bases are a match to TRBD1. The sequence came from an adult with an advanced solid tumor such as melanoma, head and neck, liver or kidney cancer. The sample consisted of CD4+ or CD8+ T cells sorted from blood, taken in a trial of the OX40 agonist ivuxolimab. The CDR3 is CASTLSPTGTGREKLFF. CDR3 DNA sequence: TGTGCCAGTACCCTCTCCCCCACCGGGACAGGGAGAGAAAAACTGTTTTTT.